The clone carrying this TCR beta chain was detected many times. The target antigen is unknown. The sample belongs to a study of T cell responses to AZD1222 COVID-19 vaccine. Trimming shortened V by 10 bases and J by 7 bases, and 13 bases separated the two germline ends. Germline assignment: CDR1 SEHNR and CDR2 FQNEAQ (reference sequence). The CDR3 has 11 amino acids. TCRdb's copy holds only in-frame clones and misses some; the assay was immunoSEQ multiplex PCR. This table holds 150,000 to 200,000 clones, about 92% found once. General observations from the study: Targeting of unmutated variant regions was reportedly seen in nearly half of spike-specific TCRs. Increased Spike-specific TCR breadth and depth were observed after two AZD1222 doses. The sample set comprised mostly white British donors with more females, and clonal diversity was possibly underestimated.

Pooling was applied to second doses at about 4 or about 12 weeks. The sample here was peripheral blood, taken 28 days after the second AZD1222 dose. This sequence originates from an adult who received the AZD1222 COVID-19 vaccine. This chain uses TRBV7-9 with TRBJ1-2, with D uncertain. The CDR3 sequence is CATLQSGGYTF. The CDR3 DNA is TGTGCCACCCTTCAAAGCGGTGGCTACACCTTC. The full variable domain, its missing parts supplied by reference TRBV7-9 and TRBJ1-2, is DTGVSQNPRHKITKRGQNVTFRCDPISEHNRLYWYRQTLGQGPEFLTYFQNEAQLEKSRLLSDRFSAERPKGSFSTLEIQRTEQGDSAMYLCATLQSGGYTFGSGTRLTVV.